This T cell receptor beta chain was identified during a study of TIL therapy for anti-PD-1-resistant metastatic lung cancer. About the study: Median tumor PD-L1 proportion score was about 6%. A few tumors were EGFR-mutant and two were ALK-rearranged.

This clone was detected once. Its antigen is not known. The immunoSEQ assay was v3. TCRdb keeps only in-frame clones here, not all; method: immunoSEQ multiplex PCR. The data show 95,000 or so clones, around three fifths seen once. The CDR3 contains 17 residues. Trimming removed 1 base from V and 0 bases from J, with 14 bases in between. The time point is: pre-treatment sample, taken before nivolumab and TIL therapy. Most excised metastases sampled were pleural nodules or supraclavicular lymph nodes. The study, taken as a whole, reports: The cohort had more treatment-naive, never-smoker and oncogene-addicted patients than typical. TIL cultures after expansion showed higher clonality and lower diversity than baseline tumor (median about 5.6% vs 31%).

The clonotype was recovered from a person between 25 and 79 years old with non-small cell lung cancer. The chain joins TRBV5-3 to TRBJ1-3; D is possibly TRBD1 (5 bases). TRBV5-3 is designated an ORF whose function remains uncertain. The sequences come from tumor tissue, collected at baseline. For the CDR3, the DNA is TGTGCCAGAAGCTTGCTTGGGACGGATATCTCTGGAAACACCATATATTTT. It codes for CARSLLGTDISGNTIYF.